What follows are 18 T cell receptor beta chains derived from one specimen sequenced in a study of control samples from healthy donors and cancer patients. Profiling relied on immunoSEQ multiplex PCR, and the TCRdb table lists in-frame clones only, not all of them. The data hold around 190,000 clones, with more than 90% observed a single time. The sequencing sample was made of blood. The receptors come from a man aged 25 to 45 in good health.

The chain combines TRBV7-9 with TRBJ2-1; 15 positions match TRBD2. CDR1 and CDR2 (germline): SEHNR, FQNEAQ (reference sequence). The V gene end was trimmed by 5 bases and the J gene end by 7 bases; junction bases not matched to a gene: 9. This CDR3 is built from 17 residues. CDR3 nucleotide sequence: TGTGCCAGCAGCCCGCCGTCGGGACTAGCGGGAGGTAATGAGCAGTTCTTC. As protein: CASSPPSGLAGGNEQFF.

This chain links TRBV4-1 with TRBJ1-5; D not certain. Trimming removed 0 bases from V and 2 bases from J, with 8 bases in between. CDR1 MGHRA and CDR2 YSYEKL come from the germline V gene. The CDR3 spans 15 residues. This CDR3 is CASSQDWRGNQPQHF. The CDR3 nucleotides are TGCGCCAGCAGCCAAGATTGGAGGGGCAATCAGCCCCAGCATTTT.

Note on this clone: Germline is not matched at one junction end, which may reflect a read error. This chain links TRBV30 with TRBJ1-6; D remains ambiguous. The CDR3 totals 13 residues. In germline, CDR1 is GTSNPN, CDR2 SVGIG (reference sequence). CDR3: CARSVMGLSPLHF. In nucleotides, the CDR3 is TGTGCCCGGAGTGTGATGGGCCTTTCACCCCTCCACTTT.

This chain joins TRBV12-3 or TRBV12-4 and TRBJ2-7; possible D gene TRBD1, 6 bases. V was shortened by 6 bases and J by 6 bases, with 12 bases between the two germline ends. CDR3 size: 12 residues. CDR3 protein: CASSRTGSEQYF. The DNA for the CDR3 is TGTGCCAGCAGCCGCACAGGGTCCGAGCAGTACTTC.

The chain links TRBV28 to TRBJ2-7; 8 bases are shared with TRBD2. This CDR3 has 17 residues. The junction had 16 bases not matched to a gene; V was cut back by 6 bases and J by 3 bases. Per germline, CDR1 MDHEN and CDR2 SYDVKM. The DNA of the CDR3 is TGTGCCAGCAGCCAGACGGCGCTGACTAGCGTACACTACGAGCAGTACTTC. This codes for CASSQTALTSVHYEQYF.

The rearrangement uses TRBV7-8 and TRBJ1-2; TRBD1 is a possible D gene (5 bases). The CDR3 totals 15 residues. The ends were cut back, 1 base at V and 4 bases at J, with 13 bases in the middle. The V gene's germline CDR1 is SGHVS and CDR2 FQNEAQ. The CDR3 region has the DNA TGTGCCAGCAGCTTAGAAGCTTCAGGGACCTATGGCTACACCTTC. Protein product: CASSLEASGTYGYTF. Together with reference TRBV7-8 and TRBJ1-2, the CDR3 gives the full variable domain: GAGVSQSPRYKVAKRGQDVALRCDPISGHVSLFWYQQALGQGPEFLTYFQNEAQLDKSGLPSDRFFAERPEGSVSTLKIQRTQQEDSAVYLCASSLEASGTYGYTFGSGTRLTVV.

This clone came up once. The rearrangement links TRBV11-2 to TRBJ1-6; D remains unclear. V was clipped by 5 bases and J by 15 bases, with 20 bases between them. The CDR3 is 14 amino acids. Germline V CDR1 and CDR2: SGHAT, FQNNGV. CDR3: CASSPLPTDEDLHF. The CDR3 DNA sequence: TGTGCCAGCAGCCCCCTACCAACGGACGAGGACCTCCACTTT. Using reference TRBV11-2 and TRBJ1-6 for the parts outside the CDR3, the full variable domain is EAGVAQSPRYKIIEKRQSVAFWCNPISGHATLYWYQQILGQGPKLLIQFQNNGVVDDSQLPKDRFSAERLKGVDSTLKIQPAKLEDSAVYLCASSPLPTDEDLHFGNGTRLTVT.

CDR3 loop: CASSPRRASANTGELFF. CDR3 nucleotide sequence: TGTGCCAGCAGCCCCCGTCGGGCTAGCGCCAACACCGGGGAGCTGTTTTTT. This sequence joins TRBV14 and TRBJ2-2, with D possibly TRBD2 on 6 matching bases. V was clipped by 4 bases and J by 2 bases, with 17 bases between them. The CDR3 is 17 amino acids. CDR1 is SGHDN and CDR2 is FVKESK in the germline V gene.

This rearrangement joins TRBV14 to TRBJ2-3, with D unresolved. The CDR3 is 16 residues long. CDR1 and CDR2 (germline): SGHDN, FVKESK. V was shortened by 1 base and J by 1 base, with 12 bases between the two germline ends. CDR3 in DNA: TGTGCCAGCAGCCAAGGTACTACCCTGGGCACAGATACGCAGTATTTT. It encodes CASSQGTTLGTDTQYF.

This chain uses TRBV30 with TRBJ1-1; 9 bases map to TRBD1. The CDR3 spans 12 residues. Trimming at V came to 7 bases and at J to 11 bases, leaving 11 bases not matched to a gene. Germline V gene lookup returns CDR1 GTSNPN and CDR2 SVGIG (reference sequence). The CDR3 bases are TGTGCCTTTACCGGGACAGGGAAGAAGGCTTTCTTT. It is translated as CAFTGTGKKAFF.

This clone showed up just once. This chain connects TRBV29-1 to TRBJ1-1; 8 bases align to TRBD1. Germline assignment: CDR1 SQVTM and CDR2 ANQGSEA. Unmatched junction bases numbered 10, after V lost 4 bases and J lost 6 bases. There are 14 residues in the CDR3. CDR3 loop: CSVVDRGRGPEAFF. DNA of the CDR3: TGCAGCGTTGTAGACAGGGGAAGGGGGCCTGAAGCTTTCTTT.

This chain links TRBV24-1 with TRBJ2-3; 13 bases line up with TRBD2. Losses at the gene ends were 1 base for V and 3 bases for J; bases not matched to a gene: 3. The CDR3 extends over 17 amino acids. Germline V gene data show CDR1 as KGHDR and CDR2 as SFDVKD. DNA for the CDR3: TGTGCCACCAGTGATTTCTGGACTAGCGGGAGTACAGATACGCAGTATTTT. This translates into CATSDFWTSGSTDTQYF.

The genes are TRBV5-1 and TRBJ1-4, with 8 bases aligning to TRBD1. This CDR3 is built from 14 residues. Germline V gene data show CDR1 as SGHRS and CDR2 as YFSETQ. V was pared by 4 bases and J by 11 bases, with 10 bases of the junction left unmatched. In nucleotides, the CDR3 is TGCGCCAGCAGCCCCGGACAGGGTGGAGAGAAACTGTTTTTT. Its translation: CASSPGQGGEKLFF.

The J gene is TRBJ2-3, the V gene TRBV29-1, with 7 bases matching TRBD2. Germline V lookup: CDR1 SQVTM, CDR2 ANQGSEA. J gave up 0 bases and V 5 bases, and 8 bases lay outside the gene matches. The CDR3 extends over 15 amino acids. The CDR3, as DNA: TGCAGCGTTCAACAAAGCGGGACTAGCACAGATACGCAGTATTTT. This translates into CSVQQSGTSTDTQYF.

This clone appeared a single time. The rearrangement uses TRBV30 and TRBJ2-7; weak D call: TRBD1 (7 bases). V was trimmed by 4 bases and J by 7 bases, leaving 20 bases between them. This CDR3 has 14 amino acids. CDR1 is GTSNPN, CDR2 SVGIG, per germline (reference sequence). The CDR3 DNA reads TGTGCCTGGACAGGGGGGATACTCACGGGGGAGCAGTACTTC. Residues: CAWTGGILTGEQYF.

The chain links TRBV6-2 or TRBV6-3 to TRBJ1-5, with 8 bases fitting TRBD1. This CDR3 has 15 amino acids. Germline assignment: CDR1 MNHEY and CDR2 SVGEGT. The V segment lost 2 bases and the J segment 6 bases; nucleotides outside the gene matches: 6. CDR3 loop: CASSYGAGGGQPQHF. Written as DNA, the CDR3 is TGTGCCAGCAGTTACGGGGCAGGGGGCGGTCAGCCCCAGCATTTT.

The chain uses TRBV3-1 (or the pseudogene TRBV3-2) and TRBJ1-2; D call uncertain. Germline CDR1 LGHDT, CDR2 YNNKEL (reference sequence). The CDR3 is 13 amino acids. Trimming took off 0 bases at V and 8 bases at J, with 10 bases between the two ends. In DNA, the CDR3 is TGTGCCAGCAGCCAAGATCGGAGGAAGGGCTACACCTTC. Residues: CASSQDRRKGYTF.

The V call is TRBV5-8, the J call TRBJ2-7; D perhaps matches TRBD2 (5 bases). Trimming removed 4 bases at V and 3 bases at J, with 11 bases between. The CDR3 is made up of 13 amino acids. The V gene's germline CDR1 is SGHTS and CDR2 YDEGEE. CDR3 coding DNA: TGTGCCAGCAGCCTGAGGGTGGGCTACGAGCAGTACTTC. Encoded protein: CASSLRVGYEQYF.